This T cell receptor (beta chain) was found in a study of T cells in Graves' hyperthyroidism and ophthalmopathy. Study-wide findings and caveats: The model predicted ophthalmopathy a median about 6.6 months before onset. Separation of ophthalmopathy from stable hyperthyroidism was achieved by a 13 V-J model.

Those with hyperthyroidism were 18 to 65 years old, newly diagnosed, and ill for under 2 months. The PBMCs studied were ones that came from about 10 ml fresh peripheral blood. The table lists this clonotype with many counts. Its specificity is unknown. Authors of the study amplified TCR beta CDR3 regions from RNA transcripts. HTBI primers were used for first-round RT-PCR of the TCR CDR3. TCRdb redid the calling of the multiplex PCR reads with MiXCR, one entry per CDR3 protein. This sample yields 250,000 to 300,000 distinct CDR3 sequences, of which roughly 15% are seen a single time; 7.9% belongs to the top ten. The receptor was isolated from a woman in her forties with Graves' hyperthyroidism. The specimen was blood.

The CDR3 spells CASSTDGYNTEAFF. In DNA, the CDR3 is TGCGCCAGCAGCACTGACGGCTATAACACTGAAGCTTTCTTT. The chain employs TRBV5-1 and TRBJ1-1; D not certain. This CDR3 is built from 14 residues. The germline V and J ends were trimmed by 4 bases and 2 bases, with 12 bases remaining between them. CDR1 is SGHRS, CDR2 YFSETQ, per germline.